The 6 T cell receptor beta chains listed next were all sequenced from one sample in a study of identical twins. TCRdb used MiXCR to reprocess the 5' RACE reads, holding one entry per CDR3 protein. The sample consists of under 250,000 distinct CDR3 sequences, around 6.8% of them appearing once. These records were also assigned to another study, of yellow fever vaccine responses in identical twins.

Sequencing used memory (CD45RO+) T cells sorted from blood. These receptors were collected from a young woman in good health.

This clonotype was picked up many times. The chain has TRBV5-1 and TRBJ1-3, with D unresolved. The germline CDR1 and CDR2 sequences are SGHRS and YFSETQ. CDR3 size: 16 residues. With 4 bases removed from V and 0 bases from J, the gap between germline ends came to 14 bases. The CDR3 region has the DNA TGCGCCAGCAGCGCGAACCTCCGGAGCTCTGGAAACACCATATATTTT. It encodes CASSANLRSSGNTIYF.

The chain employs TRBV7-2 and TRBJ1-2, with no clear D. Trimming took 4 bases from V and 4 from J, leaving 19 bases between them. CDR1 is SGHTA, CDR2 FQGNSA, per germline. The CDR3 is 16 amino acids. Written as DNA, the CDR3 is TGTGCCAGCAGCTCCGAGCCCAGACCATGGGGCTATGGCTACACCTTC. Translation gives CASSSEPRPWGYGYTF. The whole variable domain, remainder taken from reference TRBV7-2 and TRBJ1-2, is GAGVSQSPSNKVTEKGKDVELRCDPISGHTALYWYRQSLGQGLEFLIYFQGNSAPDKSGLPSDRFSAERTGGSVSTLTIQRTQQEDSAVYLCASSSEPRPWGYGYTFGSGTRLTVV.

This clonotype showed up just a few times. The J gene is TRBJ2-2, the V gene TRBV3-1; 9 bases map to TRBD1. This CDR3 is built from 19 residues. J lost 0 bases, V lost 0 bases, and 8 bases had no gene match. Germline CDR1 reads LGHDT; CDR2 reads YNNKEL (reference sequence). CDR3 residues: CASSQDRDRVFSNTGELFF. CDR3 coding DNA: TGTGCCAGCAGCCAAGACCGGGACAGGGTCTTCTCGAACACCGGGGAGCTGTTTTTT.

This chain joins TRBV2 and TRBJ1-5; D may be TRBD1 (5 bases). V lost 3 bases to trimming and J lost 1 base, with 10 bases between them. The CDR3 consists of 15 residues. CDR1 and CDR2 from the germline V gene are SNHLY and FYNNEI. In DNA, the CDR3 is TGTGCCAGCAGTGACGCCGGGGGGAGCAATCAGCCCCAGCATTTT. It yields the protein CASSDAGGSNQPQHF.

This clonotype was detected ten times or more. This chain links TRBV7-2 with TRBJ2-3, with TRBD2 matching 16 bases. J was trimmed by 5 bases and V by 5 bases; bases with no gene match: 7. This CDR3 has 17 amino acids. The germline V gene has CDR1 SGHTA and CDR2 FQGNSA. CDR3 coding DNA: TGTGCCAGCAGCCCGGGACTAGCGGGGGGGCTTGGAGATACGCAGTATTTT. It yields the protein CASSPGLAGGLGDTQYF.

This clonotype was picked up a small number of times. This chain uses TRBV10-3 with TRBJ2-3, with TRBD2 matching 16 bases. This CDR3 comprises 16 residues. CDR1 and CDR2 (germline): ENHRY, SYGVKD. Unmatched junction bases numbered 12, after V lost 10 bases and J lost 8 bases. The CDR3, as DNA: TGTGCCACCCTCAAGGGACTAGCGGGAGGGCCTAGTACGCAGTATTTT. Its protein product is CATLKGLAGGPSTQYF.